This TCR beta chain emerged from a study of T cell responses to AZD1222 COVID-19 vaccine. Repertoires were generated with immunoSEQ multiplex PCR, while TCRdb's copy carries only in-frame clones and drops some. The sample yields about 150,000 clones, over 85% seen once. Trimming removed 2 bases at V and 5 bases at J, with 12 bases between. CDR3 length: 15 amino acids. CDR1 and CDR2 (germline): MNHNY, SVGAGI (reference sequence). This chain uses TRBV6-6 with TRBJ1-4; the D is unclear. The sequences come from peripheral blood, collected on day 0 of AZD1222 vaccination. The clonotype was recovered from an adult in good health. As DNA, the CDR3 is TGTGCCAGCAGTTACGGCGGAGTGTTGAATGAAAAACTGTTTTTT. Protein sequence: CASSYGGVLNEKLFF.